Shown below are 15 T cell receptor beta chains from a single sample sequenced in a study of tumor-infiltrating lymphocytes in localized non-small cell lung cancer. The repertoire was sequenced with immunoSEQ multiplex PCR; TCRdb's copy has only in-frame clones and lacks some. This sample has about 11,000 clones; 65% to 90% occur once, and the top ten carry 7.8%. The sequenced sample was uninvolved lung tissue not adjacent to the tumor. These receptors originate from a human donor with non-small cell lung cancer.

The rearrangement joins TRBV5-1 to TRBJ1-5; 9 bases align to TRBD1. The CDR3 extends over 15 amino acids. With V trimmed by 4 bases and J by 7 bases, 9 bases remained unmatched. The V gene's germline CDR1 is SGHRS and CDR2 YFSETQ. The CDR3 reads CASSAGTGREQPQHF. The CDR3 nucleotides read TGCGCCAGCAGCGCCGGGACAGGGAGGGAACAGCCCCAGCATTTT.

This chain links TRBV6-5 with TRBJ1-5; weak D call: TRBD1 (6 bases). The CDR3 covers 14 residues. The germline gives CDR1 MNHEY, CDR2 SVGAGI. Trimming took 5 bases from V and 4 from J, leaving 12 bases between them. The CDR3 loop reads CASSTGMGNQPQHF. CDR3 nucleotide sequence: TGTGCCAGCAGTACAGGGATGGGGAATCAGCCCCAGCATTTT.

On this clone: The junction does not match germline at one end; this may be a read error. Other DNA sequences in the same sample also yield this CDR3. The chain is built from TRBV27 and TRBJ2-2, with D perhaps matching TRBD1 (6 bases). The CDR3 loop spans 14 amino acids. Germline V gene data show CDR1 as MNHEY and CDR2 as SMNVEV (reference sequence). CDR3 in DNA: TGTGCTAGCAGAATCACAGGGCTGGGCGGGGAGCTGTTTTTT. It codes for CASRITGLGGELFF.

Only a few counts were recorded for this clone. This sequence joins TRBV7-7 and TRBJ2-5; 13 positions match TRBD2. There are 15 residues in the CDR3. Losses at the gene ends were 4 bases for V and 1 base for J; bases not matched to a gene: 0. Germline assignment: CDR1 SSHAT and CDR2 FNYEAQ (reference sequence). CDR3 in DNA: TGTGCCAGCAGCTGGACTAGCGGGGGCCAAGAGACCCAGTACTTC. Its translation is CASSWTSGGQETQYF.

J is TRBJ2-7 and V is TRBV6-1, with 13 bases aligning to TRBD2. This CDR3 comprises 17 residues. The germline V gene has CDR1 MNHNS and CDR2 SASEGT. J was trimmed by 4 bases and V by 4 bases; bases with no gene match: 10. The CDR3 loop reads CASSGAGTSGAVYEQYF. The DNA of the CDR3 is TGTGCCAGCAGTGGGGCGGGGACTAGCGGGGCCGTGTACGAGCAGTACTTC.

This chain uses TRBV15 with TRBJ1-2, with D unclear. This CDR3 is built from 13 residues. The germline V gene has CDR1 LNHNV and CDR2 YYDKDF (reference sequence). Trimming shortened V by 1 base and J by 6 bases, and 9 bases separated the two germline ends. CDR3 coding DNA: TGTGCCACCAGCAGAGGCTACAGCGATGGCTACACCTTC. Translated: CATSRGYSDGYTF.

This clone was observed a few times. The V call is TRBV7-9, the J call TRBJ2-2, with 7 bases aligning to TRBD2. The germline gives CDR1 SEHNR, CDR2 FQNEAQ (reference sequence). The CDR3 extends over 14 amino acids. J gave up 1 base and V 6 bases, and 2 bases lay outside the gene matches. Here the CDR3 reads CASRQRENTGELFF. In DNA form, the CDR3 reads TGTGCCAGCAGGCAGCGGGAGAACACCGGGGAGCTGTTTTTT.

The chain recombines TRBV19 with TRBJ2-2; the D is unclear. This CDR3 comprises 12 residues. The germline V gene encodes CDR1 LNHDA and CDR2 SQIVND (reference sequence). The V end was cut by 3 bases, the J end by 7 bases, with 6 bases between. CDR3 nucleotide sequence: TGTGCCAGTAGTATTTGGGACGGGGAGCTGTTTTTT. It translates to CASSIWDGELFF.

V is TRBV5-1 and J is TRBJ1-1; no firm D call. The germline CDR1 and CDR2 sequences are SGHRS and YFSETQ. The V and J ends lost 3 bases and 3 bases respectively, with 9 bases between them. The CDR3 sequence is 13 residues long. The CDR3 region has the DNA TGCGCCAGCAGCTCAGCGACACACACTGAAGCTTTCTTT. Translating gives CASSSATHTEAFF.

The J gene is TRBJ2-1, the V gene TRBV7-9; D might be TRBD1 (5 bases). CDR1 SEHNR and CDR2 FQNEAQ come from the germline V gene (reference sequence). Trimming shortened V by 5 bases and J by 3 bases, and 5 bases separated the two germline ends. The CDR3 has 12 amino acids. CDR3 loop: CASSTGYNEQFF. In DNA form, the CDR3 reads TGTGCCAGCAGCACAGGCTACAATGAGCAGTTCTTC.

This rearrangement joins TRBV7-9 to TRBJ2-5, with D perhaps matching TRBD2 (5 bases). Germline CDR1 SEHNR, CDR2 FQNEAQ (reference sequence). V lost 1 base, J lost 3 bases, and 12 bases lay in between. The CDR3 contains 15 residues. The CDR3 bases are TGTGCCAGCAGCTTAGTTCGGGGTATGGAAGAGACCCAGTACTTC. Its protein product is CASSLVRGMEETQYF.

This clone came up a few times. The chain carries TRBV18 and TRBJ2-3; unclear D gene. V shed 2 bases and J shed 2 bases, with 5 bases lying between them. From germline, CDR1 is KGHSH and CDR2 LQKENI. The CDR3 runs 13 residues. The CDR3 spells CASSPVITDTQYF. In DNA, the CDR3 is TGTGCCAGCTCACCAGTGATCACAGATACGCAGTATTTT.

The CDR3 DNA is TGTGCCAGCAGCTTGGACAGTCCGGGTGACAATGAGCAGTTCTTC. As protein: CASSLDSPGDNEQFF. The chain has TRBV7-2 and TRBJ2-1; D possibly corresponds to TRBD1 (6 bases). The CDR3 consists of 15 residues. Trimming cost V 3 bases and J 5 bases, with 14 bases left between them. Germline lookup yields CDR1 SGHTA and CDR2 FQGNSA.

The CDR3 protein is CATRKRELYSNQPQHF. Here the CDR3 DNA reads TGTGCCACCCGGAAACGAGAGTTATATAGCAATCAGCCCCAGCATTTT. The J gene is TRBJ1-5, the V gene TRBV13; the D is unclear. V lost 10 bases, J lost 0 bases, and 19 bases lay in between. This CDR3 has 16 amino acids. From germline, CDR1 is PRHDT and CDR2 FYEKMQ (reference sequence).

V is TRBV5-4 and J is TRBJ2-3; D call uncertain. The CDR3 runs 15 residues. The germline V and J ends were trimmed by 4 bases and 1 base, with 13 bases remaining between them. Germline assignment: CDR1 SGHNT and CDR2 YYREEE (reference sequence). The chain's CDR3 is CASSSEQWGTDTQYF. DNA for the CDR3: TGTGCCAGCAGCAGTGAGCAGTGGGGCACAGATACGCAGTATTTT.